Sequencing of this T cell receptor beta chain was carried out in a study of human T cells and chemical hapten exposure. Overall study: Women made up most patients, who had alopecia areata, totalis or universalis.

A single record per CDR3 protein comes from TCRdb applying MiXCR to the RACE reads. The sample consists of fewer than 400,000 distinct CDR3 sequences, around 7% of them appearing once. The germline V gene has CDR1 MNHEY and CDR2 SVGAGI. The CDR3 runs to 15 residues. After removal of 4 bases from V and 5 bases from J, the junction contained 7 bases not matched to a gene. The study's findings and limits: TCRs at high frequency, those above 1 in 1000, did not change with DPC sensitization.

Only a few counts were recorded for this clonotype. Its antigen is unidentified. Time point given: patch test 1, 2 weeks after DPC sensitization. Treatment meaning: therapeutic diphenylcyclopropenone sensitization with weekly scalp DPC. Sequenced material: whole blood, taken in connection with sensitization to the hapten diphenylcyclopropenone (DPC). The chain is built from TRBV6-5 and TRBJ1-5; 8 bases are shared with TRBD1. The source of this sequence is a woman under 30 with alopecia areata. Some clones in this sample may be carry-over from other donors' samples. The CDR3 DNA reads TGTGCCAGCAGTTCCGGGACAGGAAAAGATCAGCCCCAGCATTTT. Its protein product is CASSSGTGKDQPQHF.